This T cell receptor (beta chain) was sequenced for a study of CD8+CD57+ T cells in acquired aplastic anemia. CDR3 and TCR beta VDJ profiling relied on a genomic DNA template. TCRdb re-analysed the reads in MiXCR, keeping a single row per CDR3 protein. The data hold fewer than 200,000 distinct CDR3 sequences, with about half observed a single time. For sequencing, patients were chosen who had shown expansion of CD8+CD57+ cells by flow cytometry. All patients had severe acquired aplastic anemia. This clonotype appeared many times. Antigen: not known. The germline gives CDR1 DFQATT, CDR2 SNEGSKA (reference sequence). Deletions cut 0 bases from V and 2 bases from J, with 14 bases between. The CDR3 covers 16 residues. Study observations and caveats: Fewer than 35 CD8+ CDR3 sequences occurred in both the patients and the controls.

The chain couples TRBV20-1 to TRBJ1-3; D not certain. This receptor was obtained from a human donor with aplastic anemia. Specimen: sorted CD4+, CD8+, or CD8+CD57+ T cells (not recorded which) from PBMCs. CDR3 nucleotides: TGCAGTGCTAGAGATGTGATGCAAGGCCCTGGAAACACCATATATTTT. Translating it yields CSARDVMQGPGNTIYF.